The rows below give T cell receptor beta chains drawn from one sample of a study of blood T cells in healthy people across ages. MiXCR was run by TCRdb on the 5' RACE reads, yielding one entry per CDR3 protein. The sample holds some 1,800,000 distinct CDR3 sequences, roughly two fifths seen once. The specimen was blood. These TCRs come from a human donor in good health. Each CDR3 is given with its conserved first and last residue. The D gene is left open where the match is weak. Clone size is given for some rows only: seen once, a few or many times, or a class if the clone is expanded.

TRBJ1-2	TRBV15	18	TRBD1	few	CATSRVVPGTRQGYGYTF	TGTGCCACCAGCAGAGTAGTTCCAGGTACACGACAGGGCTATGGCTACACCTTC
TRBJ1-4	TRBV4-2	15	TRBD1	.	CASSQQDRGSEKLFF	TGTGCCAGCAGCCAACAAGACAGGGGGAGCGAAAAACTGTTTTTT
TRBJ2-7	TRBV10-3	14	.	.	CAIRGRADTYEQYF	TGTGCCATCAGGGGTCGAGCGGATACCTACGAGCAGTACTTC
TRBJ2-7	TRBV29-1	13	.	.	CSVAVGGEYEQYF	TGCAGCGTTGCAGTAGGTGGGGAATACGAGCAGTACTTC
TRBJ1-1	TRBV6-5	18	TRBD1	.	CASSLLPGTGGQPLEAFF	TGTGCCAGCAGTCTACTTCCAGGGACAGGGGGACAACCCCTTGAAGCTTTCTTT
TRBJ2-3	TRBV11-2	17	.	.	CASSLDTPPGATDTQYF	TGTGCCAGCAGCTTAGATACACCACCCGGGGCCACAGATACGCAGTATTTT
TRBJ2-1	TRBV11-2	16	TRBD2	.	CASSILAGVSMNEQFF	TGTGCCAGCAGCATACTAGCGGGGGTTAGTATGAATGAGCAGTTCTTC
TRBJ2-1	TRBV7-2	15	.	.	CASSSTGVGLNEQFF	TGTGCCAGCAGTTCTACTGGAGTGGGGTTGAATGAGCAGTTCTTC
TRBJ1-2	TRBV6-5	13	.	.	CASRADRTYGYTF	TGTGCCAGCAGGGCAGACAGGACCTATGGCTACACCTTC
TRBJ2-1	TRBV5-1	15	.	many	CASSLDGGSYNEQFF	TGTGCCAGCAGCTTAGACGGGGGCTCCTACAATGAGCAGTTCTTC
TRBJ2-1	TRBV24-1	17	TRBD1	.	CATSDPTGASTYNEQFF	TGTGCCACCAGTGACCCTACAGGGGCGTCTACCTACAATGAGCAGTTCTTC
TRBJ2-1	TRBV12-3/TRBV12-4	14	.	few	CASSLRLNYNEQFF	TGTGCCAGCAGTTTACGCCTCAACTACAATGAGCAGTTCTTC
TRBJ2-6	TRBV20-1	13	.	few	CSARANGANVLTF	TGCAGTGCCAGGGCTAATGGGGCCAACGTCCTGACTTTC
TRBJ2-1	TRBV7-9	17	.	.	CASSLGWTRDKRGEQFF	TGTGCCAGCAGCTTAGGCTGGACCCGAGATAAAAGGGGTGAGCAGTTCTTC
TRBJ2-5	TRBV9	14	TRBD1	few	CASSARQGTETQYF	TGTGCCAGCAGCGCTCGACAGGGGACAGAGACCCAGTACTTC
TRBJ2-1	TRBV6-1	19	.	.	CATSGPTGTFGVTYNEQFF	TGTGCCACCTCAGGGCCGACAGGTACATTTGGAGTTACCTACAATGAGCAGTTCTTC
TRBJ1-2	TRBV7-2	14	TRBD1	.	CASSTGTGSYSYTF	TGTGCCAGCAGCACCGGGACAGGGTCCTATAGCTACACCTTC
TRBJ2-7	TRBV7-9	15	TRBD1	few	CASIQTGTGGDEQYF	TGTGCCAGCATCCAAACCGGGACAGGGGGCGACGAGCAGTACTTC
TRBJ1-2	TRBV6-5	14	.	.	CASSYSTWVGGYTF	TGTGCCAGCAGTTACTCTACGTGGGTTGGGGGCTACACCTTC
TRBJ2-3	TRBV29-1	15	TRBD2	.	CSVRTSGATTNTQYF	TGCAGCGTTAGGACTAGCGGGGCGACCACAAATACGCAGTATTTT
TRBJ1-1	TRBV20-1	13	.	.	CSASMDGRAEAFF	TGCAGTGCTTCTATGGACGGGAGGGCTGAAGCTTTCTTT
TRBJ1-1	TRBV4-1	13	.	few	CASSQGGTTEAFF	TGCGCCAGCAGCCAAGGAGGGACCACTGAAGCTTTCTTT
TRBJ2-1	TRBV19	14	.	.	CASSIFGDGDEQFF	TGTGCCAGTAGTATTTTCGGGGACGGGGATGAGCAGTTCTTC
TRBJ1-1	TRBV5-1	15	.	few	CASSLVGAQNTEAFF	TGCGCCAGCAGCTTAGTGGGGGCCCAGAACACTGAAGCTTTCTTT
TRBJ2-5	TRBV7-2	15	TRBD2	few	CASSLSPLPGGTQYF	TGTGCCAGCAGCTTAAGTCCCTTGCCGGGGGGGACCCAGTACTTC
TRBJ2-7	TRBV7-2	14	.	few	CASSLAQHLREQYF	TGTGCCAGCAGCTTAGCCCAGCACCTTCGTGAGCAGTACTTC
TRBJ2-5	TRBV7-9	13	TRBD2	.	CASSQTQGGSSYF	TGTGCCAGCAGCCAAACCCAGGGAGGGAGCTCGTACTTC
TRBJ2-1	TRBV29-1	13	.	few	CSVLRPSYNEQFF	TGCAGCGTCCTCAGGCCATCCTACAATGAGCAGTTCTTC
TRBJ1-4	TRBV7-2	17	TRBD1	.	CASSLDSGGAANEKLFF	TGTGCCAGCAGCTTAGATTCAGGGGGCGCGGCTAATGAAAAACTGTTTTTT
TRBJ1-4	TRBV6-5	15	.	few	CASGVVVRRVEKLFF	TGTGCCAGCGGGGTTGTCGTCAGGCGGGTTGAAAAACTGTTTTTT
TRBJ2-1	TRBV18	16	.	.	CASSLSTGTFYNEQFF	TGTGCCAGCTCACTGTCGACAGGAACGTTCTACAATGAGCAGTTCTTC
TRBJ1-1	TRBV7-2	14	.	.	CASSSVLGYTEAFF	TGTGCCAGCAGCTCAGTGTTGGGTTACACTGAAGCTTTCTTT
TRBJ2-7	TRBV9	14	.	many	CASSVEGSSYEQYF	TGTGCCAGCAGCGTAGAGGGCAGCTCCTACGAGCAGTACTTC
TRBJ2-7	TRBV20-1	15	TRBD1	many	CSATTGTGGRYEQYF	TGCAGTGCTACGACAGGGACAGGGGGCCGGTACGAGCAGTACTTC
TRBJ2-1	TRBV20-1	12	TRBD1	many	CSAQDRENEQFF	TGCAGTGCTCAGGACAGGGAGAATGAGCAGTTCTTC
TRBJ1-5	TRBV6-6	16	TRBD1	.	CASSSRDREPGQPQHF	TGTGCCAGCAGTTCCCGGGACAGGGAGCCCGGTCAGCCCCAGCATTTT
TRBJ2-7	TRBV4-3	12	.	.	CASSQFGGEQYF	TGCGCCAGCAGCCAGTTCGGGGGCGAGCAGTACTTC
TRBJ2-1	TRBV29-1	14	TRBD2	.	CSGRVGGAYNEQFF	TGCAGCGGACGGGTCGGGGGGGCCTACAATGAGCAGTTCTTC
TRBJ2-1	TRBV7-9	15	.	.	CASSPTPDWGETQFF	TGTGCCAGCAGCCCAACCCCGGACTGGGGGGAGACCCAGTTCTTC
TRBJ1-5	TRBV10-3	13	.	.	CAISSKTNQPQHF	TGTGCCATCAGTTCTAAGACTAATCAGCCCCAGCATTTT
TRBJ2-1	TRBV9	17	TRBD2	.	CASSVSWASGGYNEQFF	TGTGCCAGCAGCGTAAGTTGGGCTAGCGGGGGCTACAATGAGCAGTTCTTC
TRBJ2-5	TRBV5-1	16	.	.	CAGSLQPTGVEETQYF	TGCGCCGGCAGCTTGCAGCCTACGGGGGTCGAAGAGACCCAGTACTTC
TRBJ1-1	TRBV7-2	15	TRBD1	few	CASSPGQGFPTEAFF	TGTGCCAGCAGCCCGGGACAGGGGTTTCCGACTGAAGCTTTCTTT
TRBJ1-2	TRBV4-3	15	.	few	CASSPSLAGDYGYTF	TGCGCCAGCAGCCCGTCACTAGCCGGGGACTATGGCTACACCTTC
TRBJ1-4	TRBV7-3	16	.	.	CASSPGTGARNEKLFF	TGTGCCAGCAGCCCAGGGACGGGCGCTAGAAATGAAAAACTGTTTTTT
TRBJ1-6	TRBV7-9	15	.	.	CASSSAIVRGSPLHF	TGTGCCAGCAGCTCCGCTATAGTGAGAGGTTCACCCCTCCACTTT
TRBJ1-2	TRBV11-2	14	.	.	CASSSTDSLYGYTF	TGTGCCAGCAGCTCAACGGACAGTTTGTATGGCTACACCTTC
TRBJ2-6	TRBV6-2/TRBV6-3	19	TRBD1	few	CASSYHPGTGRAGANVLTF	TGTGCCAGCAGTTACCATCCGGGGACAGGGAGGGCTGGGGCCAACGTCCTGACTTTC
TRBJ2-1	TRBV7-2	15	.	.	CASTLGYSSYNEQFF	TGTGCCAGCACCCTCGGGTACAGCTCCTACAATGAGCAGTTCTTC
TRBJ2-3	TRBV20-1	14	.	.	CSAFKGGSTDTQYF	TGCAGTGCGTTTAAGGGGGGGAGCACAGATACGCAGTATTTT
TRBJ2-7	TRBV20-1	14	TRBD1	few	CSATPGQASYEQYF	TGCAGTGCTACTCCGGGACAGGCTTCCTACGAGCAGTACTTC
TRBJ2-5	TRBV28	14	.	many	CASSYYMGTSTQYF	TGTGCCAGCAGTTATTATATGGGAACGAGTACCCAGTACTTC
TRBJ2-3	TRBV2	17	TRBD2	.	CASSWTSGGVGGGTQYF	TGTGCCAGCAGTTGGACTAGCGGGGGGGTAGGTGGCGGTACGCAGTATTTT
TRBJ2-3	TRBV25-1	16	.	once	CVSRLGGTASTDTQYF	TGTGTCAGCAGGCTCGGGGGGACAGCTAGCACAGATACGCAGTATTTT
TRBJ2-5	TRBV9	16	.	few	CASSAGHGGIGETQYF	TGTGCCAGCAGCGCCGGACACGGGGGCATCGGGGAGACCCAGTACTTC